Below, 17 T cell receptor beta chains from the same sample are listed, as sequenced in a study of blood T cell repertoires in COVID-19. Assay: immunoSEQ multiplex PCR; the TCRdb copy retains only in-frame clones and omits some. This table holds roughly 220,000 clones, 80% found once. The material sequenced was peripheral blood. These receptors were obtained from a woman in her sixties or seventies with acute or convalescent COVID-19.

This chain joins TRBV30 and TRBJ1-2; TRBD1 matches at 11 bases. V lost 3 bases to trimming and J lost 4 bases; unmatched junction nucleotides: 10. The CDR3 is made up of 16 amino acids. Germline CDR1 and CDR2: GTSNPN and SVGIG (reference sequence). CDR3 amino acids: CAWRLPGQGAFYGYTF. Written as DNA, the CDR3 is TGTGCCTGGAGGCTCCCAGGACAGGGGGCTTTCTATGGCTACACCTTC.

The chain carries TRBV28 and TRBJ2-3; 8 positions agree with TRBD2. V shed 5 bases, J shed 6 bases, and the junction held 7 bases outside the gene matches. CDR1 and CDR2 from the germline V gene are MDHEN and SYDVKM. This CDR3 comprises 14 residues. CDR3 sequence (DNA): TGTGCCAGCAGTGAACAGCGGGAGTCGGATACGCAGTATTTT. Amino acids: CASSEQRESDTQYF.

The CDR3 DNA sequence: TGTGCCACCCGAGGACTGCCAGATAGCAATCAGCCCCAGCATTTT. This encodes CATRGLPDSNQPQHF. The chain carries TRBV2 and TRBJ1-5; D remains unclear. Deletions cut 10 bases from V and 0 bases from J, with 16 bases between. CDR3 length equals 15 residues. Germline assignment: CDR1 SNHLY and CDR2 FYNNEI.

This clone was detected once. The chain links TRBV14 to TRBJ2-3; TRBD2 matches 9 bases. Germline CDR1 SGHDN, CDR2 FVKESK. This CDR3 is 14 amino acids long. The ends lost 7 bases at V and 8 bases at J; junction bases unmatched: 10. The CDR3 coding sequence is TGTGCCAGCACCGCTAGCGGGAAAGGGGGTACGCAGTATTTT. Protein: CASTASGKGGTQYF.

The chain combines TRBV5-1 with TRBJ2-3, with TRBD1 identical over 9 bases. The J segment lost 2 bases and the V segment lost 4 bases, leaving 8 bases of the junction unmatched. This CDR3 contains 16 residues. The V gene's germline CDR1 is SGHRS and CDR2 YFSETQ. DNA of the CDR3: TGCGCCAGCAGCACCTACAGGGGGCTCTTCACAGATACGCAGTATTTT. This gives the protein CASSTYRGLFTDTQYF.

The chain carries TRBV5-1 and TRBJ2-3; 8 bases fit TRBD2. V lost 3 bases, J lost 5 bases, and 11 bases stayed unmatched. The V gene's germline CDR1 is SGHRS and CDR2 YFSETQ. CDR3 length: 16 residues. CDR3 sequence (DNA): TGCGCCAGCAGCTCGTTAGCGGGATTTGCGAAAGATACGCAGTATTTT. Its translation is CASSSLAGFAKDTQYF.

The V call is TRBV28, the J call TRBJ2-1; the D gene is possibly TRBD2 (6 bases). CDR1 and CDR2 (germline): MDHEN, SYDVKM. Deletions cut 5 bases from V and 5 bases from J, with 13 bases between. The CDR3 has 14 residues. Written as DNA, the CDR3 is TGTGCCAGCAGTCGCAGCGGGCGGAACAATGAGCAGTTCTTC. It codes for CASSRSGRNNEQFF.

The CDR3 DNA follows: TGTGCCAGCAGCCAACTGTCAGGGTCCTACGAGCAGTACTTC. This codes for CASSQLSGSYEQYF. The gene calls are TRBV3-1 (or the pseudogene TRBV3-2) and TRBJ2-7; D is possibly TRBD1 (5 bases). V dropped 2 bases and J dropped 1 base, with 9 bases sitting between them. The CDR3 consists of 14 residues. Germline CDR1 and CDR2: LGHDT and YNNKEL (reference sequence).

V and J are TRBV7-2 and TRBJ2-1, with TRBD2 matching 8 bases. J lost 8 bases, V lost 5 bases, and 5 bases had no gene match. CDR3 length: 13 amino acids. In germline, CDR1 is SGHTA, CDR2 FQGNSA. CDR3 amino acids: CASSRTSSHEQFF. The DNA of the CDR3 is TGTGCCAGCAGCCGGACTAGCTCCCATGAGCAGTTCTTC.

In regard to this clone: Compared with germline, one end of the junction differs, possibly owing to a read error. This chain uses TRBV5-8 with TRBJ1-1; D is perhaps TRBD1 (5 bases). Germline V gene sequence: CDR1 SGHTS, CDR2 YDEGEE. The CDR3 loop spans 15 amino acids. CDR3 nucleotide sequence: TGTGCCAGCAGCTTGGGACAGATGATGAACGCTGAAGCTTTCTTT. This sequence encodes CASSLGQMMNAEAFF.

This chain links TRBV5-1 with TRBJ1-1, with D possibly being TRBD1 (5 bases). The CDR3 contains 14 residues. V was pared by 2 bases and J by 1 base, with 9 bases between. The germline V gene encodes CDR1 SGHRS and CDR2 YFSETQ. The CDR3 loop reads CASSLGTGNTEAFF. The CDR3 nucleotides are TGCGCCAGCAGCTTAGGAACAGGGAACACTGAAGCTTTCTTT. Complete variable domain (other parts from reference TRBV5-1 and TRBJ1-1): KAGVTQTPRYLIKTRGQQVTLSCSPISGHRSVSWYQQTPGQGLQFLFEYFSETQRNKGNFPGRFSGRQFSNSRSEMNVSTLELGDSALYLCASSLGTGNTEAFFGQGTRLTVV.

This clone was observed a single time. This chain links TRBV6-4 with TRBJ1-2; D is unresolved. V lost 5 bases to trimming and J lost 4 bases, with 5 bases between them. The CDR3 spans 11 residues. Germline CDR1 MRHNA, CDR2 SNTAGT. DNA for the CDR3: TGTGCCAGCAGTCACGGCTATGGCTACACCTTC. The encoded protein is CASSHGYGYTF.

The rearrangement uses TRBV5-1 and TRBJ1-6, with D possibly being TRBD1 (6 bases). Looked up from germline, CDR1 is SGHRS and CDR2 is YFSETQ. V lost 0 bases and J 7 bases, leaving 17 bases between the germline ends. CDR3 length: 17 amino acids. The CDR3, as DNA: TGCGCCAGCAGCTTGGAGGCGGCGGGGGGCCGCAATTCACCCCTCCACTTT. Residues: CASSLEAAGGRNSPLHF.

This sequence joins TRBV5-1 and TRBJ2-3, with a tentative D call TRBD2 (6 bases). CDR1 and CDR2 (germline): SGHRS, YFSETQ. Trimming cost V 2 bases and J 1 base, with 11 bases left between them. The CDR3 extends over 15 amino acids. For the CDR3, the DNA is TGCGCCAGCAGCTTCGGGGGTTCGGGCACAGATACGCAGTATTTT. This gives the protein CASSFGGSGTDTQYF.

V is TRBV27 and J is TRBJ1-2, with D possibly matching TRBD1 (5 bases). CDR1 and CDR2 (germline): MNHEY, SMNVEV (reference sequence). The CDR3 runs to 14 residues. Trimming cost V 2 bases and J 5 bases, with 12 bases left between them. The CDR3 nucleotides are TGTGCCAGCAGTTTACGTTGGACAAGTTATGGCTACACCTTC. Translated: CASSLRWTSYGYTF.

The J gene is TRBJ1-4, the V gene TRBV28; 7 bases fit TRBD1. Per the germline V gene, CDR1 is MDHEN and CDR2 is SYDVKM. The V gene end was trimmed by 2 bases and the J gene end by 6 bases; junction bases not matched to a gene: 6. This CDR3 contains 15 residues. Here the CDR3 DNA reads TGTGCCAGCAGTTTACTAGGGGGCGTCGATGAAAAACTGTTTTTT. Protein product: CASSLLGGVDEKLFF.

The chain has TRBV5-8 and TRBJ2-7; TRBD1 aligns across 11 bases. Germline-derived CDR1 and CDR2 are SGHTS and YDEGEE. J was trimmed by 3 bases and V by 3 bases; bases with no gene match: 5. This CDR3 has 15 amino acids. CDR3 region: CASSSSGTGGYEQYF. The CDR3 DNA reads TGTGCCAGCAGCTCGTCCGGGACAGGGGGCTACGAGCAGTACTTC.